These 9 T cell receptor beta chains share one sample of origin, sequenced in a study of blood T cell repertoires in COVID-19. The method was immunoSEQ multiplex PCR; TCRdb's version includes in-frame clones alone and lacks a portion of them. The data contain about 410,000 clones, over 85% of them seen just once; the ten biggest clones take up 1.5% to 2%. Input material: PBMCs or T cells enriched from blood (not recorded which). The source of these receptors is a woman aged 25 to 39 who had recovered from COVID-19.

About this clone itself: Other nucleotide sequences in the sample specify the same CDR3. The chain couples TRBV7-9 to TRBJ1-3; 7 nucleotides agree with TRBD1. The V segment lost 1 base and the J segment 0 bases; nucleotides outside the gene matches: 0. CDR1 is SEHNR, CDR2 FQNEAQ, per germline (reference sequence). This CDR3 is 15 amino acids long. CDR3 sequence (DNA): TGTGCCAGCAGCTTAGACAGGGGCTCTGGAAACACCATATATTTT. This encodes CASSLDRGSGNTIYF. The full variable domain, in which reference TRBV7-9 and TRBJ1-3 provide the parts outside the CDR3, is DTGVSQNPRHKITKRGQNVTFRCDPISEHNRLYWYRQTLGQGPEFLTYFQNEAQLEKSRLLSDRFSAERPKGSFSTLEIQRTEQGDSAMYLCASSLDRGSGNTIYFGEGSWLTVV.

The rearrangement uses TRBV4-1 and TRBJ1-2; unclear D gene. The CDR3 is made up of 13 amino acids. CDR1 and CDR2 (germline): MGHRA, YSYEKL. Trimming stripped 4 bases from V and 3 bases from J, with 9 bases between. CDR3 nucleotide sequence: TGCGCCAGCAGCCCGATAGAGGACTATGGCTACACCTTC. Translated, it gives CASSPIEDYGYTF.

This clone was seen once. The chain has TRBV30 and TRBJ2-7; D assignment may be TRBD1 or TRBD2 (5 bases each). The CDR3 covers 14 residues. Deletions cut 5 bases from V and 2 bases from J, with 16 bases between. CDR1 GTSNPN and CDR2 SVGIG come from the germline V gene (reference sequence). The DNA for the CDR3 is TGTGCCTGGGGACAAAATCTAGCTACCTACGAGCAGTACTTC. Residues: CAWGQNLATYEQYF.

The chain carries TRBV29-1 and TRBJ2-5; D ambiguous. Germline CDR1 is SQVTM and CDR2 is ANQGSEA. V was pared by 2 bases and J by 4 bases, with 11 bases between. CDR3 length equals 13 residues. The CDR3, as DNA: TGCAGCGTTGAACCTAGTAGAGCAGAGACCCAGTACTTC. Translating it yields CSVEPSRAETQYF.

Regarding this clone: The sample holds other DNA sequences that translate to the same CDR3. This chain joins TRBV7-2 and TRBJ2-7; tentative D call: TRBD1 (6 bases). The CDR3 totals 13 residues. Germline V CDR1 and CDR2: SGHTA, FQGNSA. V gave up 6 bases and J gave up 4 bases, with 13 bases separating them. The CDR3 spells CASRDRGPYEQYF. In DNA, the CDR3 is TGTGCCAGCAGGGACAGAGGACCTTACGAGCAGTACTTC.

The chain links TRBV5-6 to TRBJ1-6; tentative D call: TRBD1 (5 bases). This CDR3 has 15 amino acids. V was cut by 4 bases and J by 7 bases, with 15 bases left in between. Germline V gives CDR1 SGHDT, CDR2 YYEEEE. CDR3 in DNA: TGTGCCAGCAGCCCCCCCAGGGTGGGGAATTCACCCCTCCACTTT. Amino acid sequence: CASSPPRVGNSPLHF.

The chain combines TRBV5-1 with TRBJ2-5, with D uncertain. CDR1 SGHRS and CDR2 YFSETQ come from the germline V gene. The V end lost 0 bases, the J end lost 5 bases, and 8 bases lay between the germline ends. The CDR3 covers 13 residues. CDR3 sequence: CASSLGARETQYF. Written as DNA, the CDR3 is TGCGCCAGCAGCTTGGGGGCCAGGGAGACCCAGTACTTC.

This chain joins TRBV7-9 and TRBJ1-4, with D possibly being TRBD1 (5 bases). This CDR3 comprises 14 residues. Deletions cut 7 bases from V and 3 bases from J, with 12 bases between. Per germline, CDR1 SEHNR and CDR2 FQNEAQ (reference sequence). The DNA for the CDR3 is TGTGCCAGCACCGCAGGGAAGGCTAATGAAAAACTGTTTTTT. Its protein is CASTAGKANEKLFF.

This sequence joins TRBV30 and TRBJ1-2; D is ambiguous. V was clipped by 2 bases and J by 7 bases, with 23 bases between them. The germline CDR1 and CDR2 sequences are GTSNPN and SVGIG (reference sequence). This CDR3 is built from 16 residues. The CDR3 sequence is CAWSFFGGRRGGGYTF. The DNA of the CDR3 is TGTGCCTGGAGTTTTTTCGGCGGCCGACGTGGAGGTGGCTACACCTTC.